This T cell receptor beta chain was observed in a study of T cell clones after liver transplantation. Overall study: As an antigen-independent comparator, third-party-reactive TCRbeta sequences came from pre-transplant mixed lymphocyte reactions. Apart from a few HCV-positive recipients, transplants were for non-autoimmune, non-viral reasons. Notes on the study in general: Graft donor-reactive T cells may have migrated into the graft rather than being deleted. These preliminary findings come from unstandardized post-transplant sampling times.

Trimming took off 4 bases at V and 3 bases at J, with 13 bases between the two ends. Germline V gene sequence: CDR1 SEHNR, CDR2 FQNEAQ (reference sequence). The CDR3 is made up of 14 amino acids. Data came from immunoSEQ multiplex PCR; TCRdb stores just in-frame clones and leaves some out. The table lists roughly 80,000 clones, 83% of them singletons. Concerning this clone itself: Its antigen is still unknown.

This chain links TRBV7-9 with TRBJ2-7; perhaps TRBD2 as D (7 bases). The sequences come from CD4+ T cells from blood, collected at the 22-month timepoint. The sequence was obtained from a human patient who received a liver transplant. The graft donor may account for some of the T cells. CDR3 sequence: CASSSEGGVYEQYF. Here the CDR3 DNA reads TGTGCCAGCAGCTCGGAAGGGGGGGTCTACGAGCAGTACTTC.